Described below is a single T cell receptor (beta chain) sequence and its context. This sample is part of a study of blood T cell repertoires in COVID-19. Study summary: COVID-19 samples from acute and convalescent phases originated in the United States, Italy and Spain. PBMCs, B-cell-depleted T cells, or T cells provided the cDNA or gDNA that made up the material.

The germline CDR1 and CDR2 sequences are SGDLS and YYNGEE. V shed 0 bases and J 3 bases; nucleotides not matched to a gene: 5. The CDR3 is 16 amino acids. The repertoire was sequenced with immunoSEQ multiplex PCR; TCRdb's copy has only in-frame clones and lacks some. The sample carries about 70,000 clones, 65% to 85% recorded once. What was sequenced was peripheral blood. The chain carries TRBV9 and TRBJ2-2; 7 bases fit TRBD1. This receptor was obtained from a woman aged 60 to 75 with acute or convalescent COVID-19. In DNA form, the CDR3 reads TGTGCCAGCAGCGTAGTGACAGGGATGGACACCGGGGAGCTGTTTTTT. This sequence encodes CASSVVTGMDTGELFF.